A selection of T cell receptor beta chains follows, all from one sample in a study of blood T cell repertoires in COVID-19. The data were produced by immunoSEQ multiplex PCR, yet TCRdb's version contains in-frame clones alone and is incomplete. The repertoire holds approximately 130,000 clones, with around 88% as singletons. The sequenced material came from peripheral blood. Every receptor here comes from a woman between 45 and 60 years old who had recovered from COVID-19. Each CDR3 is given with its conserved first and last residue. D genes are given only for firm matches. Clone size appears in some rows only: once, few, many, or a class for an expanded clone.

J gene,V gene,CDR3 length,D gene,clone size,CDR3 DNA,CDR3 protein
TRBJ2-7,TRBV19,13,NA,NA,TGTGCCAGTAGTACGACACCCTCCTACGAGCAGTACTTC,CASSTTPSYEQYF
TRBJ1-5,TRBV6-2/TRBV6-3,17,NA,NA,TGTGCCAGCAGTTACTCGTTAGGCAGGTATGGCAATCAGCCCCAGCATTTT,CASSYSLGRYGNQPQHF
TRBJ1-2,TRBV11-2,15,NA,NA,TGTGCCAGCAGCCCAGGACAGTTAGCTAACTATGGCTACACCTTC,CASSPGQLANYGYTF
TRBJ1-4,TRBV7-2,16,NA,NA,TGTGCCAGCAGCTTCCTCGGTGGTGCAACTAATGAAAAACTGTTTTTT,CASSFLGGATNEKLFF
TRBJ2-2,TRBV7-7,15,TRBD1,few,TGTGCCAGCAGCCGACTTACAGGGGACACCGGGGAGCTGTTTTTT,CASSRLTGDTGELFF
TRBJ1-5,TRBV5-6,14,TRBD1,few,TGTGCCAGCAGCCTACAGGGGGACAATCAGCCCCAGCATTTT,CASSLQGDNQPQHF
TRBJ2-2,TRBV6-5,14,NA,few,TGTGCCAGCAGCGGATGGGGCCCTCCCGGGGAGCTGTTTTTT,CASSGWGPPGELFF
TRBJ1-6,TRBV10-3,15,TRBD1,NA,TGTGCCATCAGTACCGGACAGGGGGTCTCTTCACCCCTCCACTTT,CAISTGQGVSSPLHF
TRBJ2-1,TRBV11-3,17,NA,NA,TGTGCCAGCAGCCTCGCCTTCTCCCGTGAGGCAAACAGGGAGCAGTTCTTC,CASSLAFSREANREQFF
TRBJ2-7,TRBV7-9,15,NA,NA,TGTGCCAGCAGCAGCCGACAGTTGAGCTCCTACGAGCAGTACTTC,CASSSRQLSSYEQYF
TRBJ2-7,TRBV6-5,15,TRBD1,NA,TGTGCCAGCAGTTACGTGGGACAGGGAGGGTACGAGCAGTACTTC,CASSYVGQGGYEQYF
TRBJ2-7,TRBV7-3,13,NA,NA,TGTGCCAGCAGCTTAGGCTTCGCCTACGAGCAGTACTTC,CASSLGFAYEQYF
TRBJ1-1,TRBV7-2,14,NA,few,TGTGCCAGCAGCTTAGCGGCGGGGGGCACTGAAGCTTTCTTT,CASSLAAGGTEAFF
TRBJ2-6,TRBV19,15,NA,NA,TGTGCCAGTAGTATCTATAGCTCTGGGGCCAACGTCCTGACTTTC,CASSIYSSGANVLTF
TRBJ1-1,TRBV7-3,13,NA,NA,TGTGCCAGCAGCTTAACGCCCCGGACTGAAGCTTTCTTT,CASSLTPRTEAFF
TRBJ2-1,TRBV9,16,TRBD1,NA,TGTGCCAGCAGCGCCCCCTCGGACAGGGAAACGAATGAGCAGTTCTTC,CASSAPSDRETNEQFF
TRBJ1-6,TRBV15,18,NA,NA,TGTGCCACCAGCAGAGATTCTCGGGGGATCGCCTATAATTCACCCCTCCACTTT,CATSRDSRGIAYNSPLHF
TRBJ2-3,TRBV14,13,NA,NA,TGTGCCAGCAGCCTCGTAGCGCCAGATACGCAGTATTTT,CASSLVAPDTQYF
TRBJ2-7,TRBV7-8,16,TRBD1,few,TGTGCCAGCAGCTCCCCCCGACAGGGGGGCTCCTACGAGCAGTACTTC,CASSSPRQGGSYEQYF
TRBJ2-3,TRBV4-1,13,NA,NA,TGCGCCAGCAGCCAACCCTCCACAGATACGCAGTATTTT,CASSQPSTDTQYF
TRBJ2-2,TRBV7-9,16,NA,NA,TGTGCCAGCAGCCCTGGTTGGTCAGTGGACACCGGGGAGCTGTTTTTT,CASSPGWSVDTGELFF
TRBJ1-2,TRBV3-1/TRBV3-2,15,TRBD1,NA,TGTGCCAGCAGCCAAGCCGGGACAGGGAACTATGGCTACACCTTC,CASSQAGTGNYGYTF
TRBJ2-7,TRBV7-9,15,TRBD1,NA,TGTGCCAGCAGCCCCGGACAGGGGGACTTGGACGAGCAGTACTTC,CASSPGQGDLDEQYF
TRBJ2-1,TRBV11-2,14,NA,NA,TGTGCCAGCAGCCATGGACAGAGGTACAATGAGCAGTTCTTC,CASSHGQRYNEQFF
TRBJ2-1,TRBV29-1,14,NA,NA,TGCAGCGTTGGTCAGGGGACCTACTACAATGAGCAGTTCTTC,CSVGQGTYYNEQFF
TRBJ2-3,TRBV27,13,NA,NA,TGTGCCAGCGGGACAACCCCCACAGATACGCAGTATTTT,CASGTTPTDTQYF
TRBJ1-4,TRBV27,13,NA,NA,TGTGCCAGCAGTAACCGGGACTCTGAAAAACTGTTTTTT,CASSNRDSEKLFF
TRBJ2-3,TRBV5-3,16,TRBD2,NA,TGTGCCAGAAGCGTCGTCGGACTAGCGGGAGGGGATACGCAGTATTTT,CARSVVGLAGGDTQYF
TRBJ1-2,TRBV5-1,16,TRBD1,NA,TGCGCCAGCAGCTTGGACTTGGGGGACAGGGTGAATGGCTACACCTTC,CASSLDLGDRVNGYTF
TRBJ1-6,TRBV4-1,16,TRBD1,NA,TGCGCCAGCAGCCAAGATCCGGGACAGGAAAATTCACCCCTCCACTTT,CASSQDPGQENSPLHF
TRBJ2-5,TRBV5-4,15,NA,NA,TGTGCCAGCAGTCCGTACAAGGGGGTAGGAGAGACCCAGTACTTC,CASSPYKGVGETQYF
TRBJ1-2,TRBV11-3,17,TRBD1,NA,TGTGCCAGCAGCTTAGATGGGGGGCCGTTGGGACAGTCCGCTCGTACCTTC,CASSLDGGPLGQSARTF
TRBJ2-3,TRBV19,17,TRBD1,NA,TGTGCCAGTAGTCTACCCGGGACAGGGCTCAGGACAGATACGCAGTATTTT,CASSLPGTGLRTDTQYF
TRBJ2-1,TRBV14,17,TRBD2,NA,TGTGCCAGCAGCCTTTATAGGACTAGCGGGAGTAACAATGAGCAGTTCTTC,CASSLYRTSGSNNEQFF
TRBJ2-5,TRBV19,15,TRBD2,once,TGTGCCAGTAGTATGGGGGGGTCCTTCCAAGAGACCCAGTACTTC,CASSMGGSFQETQYF
TRBJ1-1,TRBV5-4,18,TRBD1,many,TGTGCCAGCAGCCCTGGGCAGGGACAGGGGGCGCGAAAAACTGAAGCTTTCTTT,CASSPGQGQGARKTEAFF
TRBJ1-6,TRBV5-1,16,NA,NA,TGCGCCAGCAGCCCAAGGGGCGGGGGATATAATTCACCCCTCCACTTT,CASSPRGGGYNSPLHF
TRBJ2-7,TRBV7-2,15,NA,NA,TGTGCCAGCAGCTTAGCGCCGATGAGCTCCTACGAGCAGTACTTC,CASSLAPMSSYEQYF
TRBJ2-1,TRBV5-1,17,TRBD2,NA,TGCGCCAGCAGCTATGGGACTAGCGGAAGCTCCTACAATGAGCAGTTCTTC,CASSYGTSGSSYNEQFF
TRBJ2-3,TRBV7-3,15,TRBD1,once,TGTGCCAGCAGCTTAAACAGGGGGTCCACAGATACGCAGTATTTT,CASSLNRGSTDTQYF